This paragraph reports one T cell receptor beta chain. Some clones are missing from TCRdb's copy, which holds only in-frame ones; the method was immunoSEQ multiplex PCR. The top ten clones hold approximately 6.1% of a sample with 150,000 to 180,000 clones, around 95% of them seen once. This specimen comes from a study of control samples from healthy donors and cancer patients. The length of the CDR3 is 15 residues. J lost 2 bases, V lost 2 bases, and 5 bases had no gene match. CDR1 and CDR2 (germline): SGHDT, YYEEEE. The chain links TRBV5-6 to TRBJ2-3; 7 bases are shared with TRBD2. Sample: blood. The receptor comes from a man aged 40-49 years in good health. CDR3 in DNA: TGTGCCAGCAGCTTAGCGGGGCGGTTCACAGATACGCAGTATTTT. Translation: CASSLAGRFTDTQYF.